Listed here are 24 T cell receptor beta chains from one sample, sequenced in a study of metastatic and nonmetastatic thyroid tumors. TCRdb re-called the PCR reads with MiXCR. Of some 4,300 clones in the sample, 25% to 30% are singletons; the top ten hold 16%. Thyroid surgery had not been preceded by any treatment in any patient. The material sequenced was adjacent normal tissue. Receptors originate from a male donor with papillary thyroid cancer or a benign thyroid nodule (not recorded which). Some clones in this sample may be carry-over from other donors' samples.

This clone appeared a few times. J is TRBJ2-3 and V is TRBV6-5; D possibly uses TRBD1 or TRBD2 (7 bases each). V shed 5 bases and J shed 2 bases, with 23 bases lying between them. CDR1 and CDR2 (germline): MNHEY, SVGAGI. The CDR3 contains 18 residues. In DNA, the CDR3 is TGTGCCAGCAGTAGCCTAGGCCAGGGGGGGGGAACCACAGATACGCAGTATTTT. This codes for CASSSLGQGGGTTDTQYF.

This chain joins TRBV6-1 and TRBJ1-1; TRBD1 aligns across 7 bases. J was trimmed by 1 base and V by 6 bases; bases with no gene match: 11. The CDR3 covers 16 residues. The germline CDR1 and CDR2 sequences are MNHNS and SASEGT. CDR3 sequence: CASSALGDSWNTEAFF. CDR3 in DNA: TGTGCCAGCAGCGCGCTAGGGGACAGTTGGAACACTGAAGCTTTCTTT.

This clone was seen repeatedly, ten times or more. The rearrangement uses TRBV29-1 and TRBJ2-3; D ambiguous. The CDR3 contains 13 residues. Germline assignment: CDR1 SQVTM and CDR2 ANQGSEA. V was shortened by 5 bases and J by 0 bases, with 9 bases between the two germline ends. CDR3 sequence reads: CSVKGGSTDTQYF. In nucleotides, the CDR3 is TGCAGCGTTAAGGGCGGTAGCACAGATACGCAGTATTTT.

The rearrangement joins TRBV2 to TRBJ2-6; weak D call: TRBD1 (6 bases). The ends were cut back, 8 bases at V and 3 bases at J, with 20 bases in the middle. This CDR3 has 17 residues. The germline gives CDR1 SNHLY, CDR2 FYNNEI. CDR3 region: CASDRRPGVDGANVLTF. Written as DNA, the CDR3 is TGTGCCAGCGACAGGAGGCCAGGGGTGGATGGGGCCAACGTCCTGACTTTC.

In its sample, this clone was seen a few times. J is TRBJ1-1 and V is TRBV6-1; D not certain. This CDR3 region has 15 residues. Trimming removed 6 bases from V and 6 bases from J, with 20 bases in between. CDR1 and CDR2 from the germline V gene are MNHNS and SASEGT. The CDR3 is CASSPPWVSRSEAFF. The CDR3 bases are TGTGCCAGCAGCCCACCTTGGGTCTCTCGTTCTGAAGCTTTCTTT.

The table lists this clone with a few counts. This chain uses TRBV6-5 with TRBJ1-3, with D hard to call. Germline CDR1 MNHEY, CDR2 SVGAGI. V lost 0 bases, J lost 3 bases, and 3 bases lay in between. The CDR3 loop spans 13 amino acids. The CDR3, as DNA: TGTGCCAGCAGTTACTCGCGTGGAAACACCATATATTTT. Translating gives CASSYSRGNTIYF.

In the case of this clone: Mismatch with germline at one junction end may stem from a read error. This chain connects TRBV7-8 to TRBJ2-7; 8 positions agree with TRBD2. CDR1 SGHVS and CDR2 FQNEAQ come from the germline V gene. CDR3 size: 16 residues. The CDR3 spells CASSLLAGEASYEHYF. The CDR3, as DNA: TGTGCCAGCAGCTTACTAGCGGGTGAAGCCTCATACGAGCACTACTTC.

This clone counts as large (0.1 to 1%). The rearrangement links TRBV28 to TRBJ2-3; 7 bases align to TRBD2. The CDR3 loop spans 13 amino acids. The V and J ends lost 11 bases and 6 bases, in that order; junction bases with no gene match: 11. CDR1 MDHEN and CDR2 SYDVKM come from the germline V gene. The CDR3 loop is CAVQGRGADTQYF. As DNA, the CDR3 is TGTGCCGTACAAGGGAGGGGCGCGGATACGCAGTATTTT.

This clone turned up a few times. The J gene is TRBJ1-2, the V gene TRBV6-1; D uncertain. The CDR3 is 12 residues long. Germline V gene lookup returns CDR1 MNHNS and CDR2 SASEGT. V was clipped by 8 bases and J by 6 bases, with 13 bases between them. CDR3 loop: CASDQRRNGYTF. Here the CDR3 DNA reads TGTGCCAGCGACCAGAGGCGCAATGGCTACACCTTC.

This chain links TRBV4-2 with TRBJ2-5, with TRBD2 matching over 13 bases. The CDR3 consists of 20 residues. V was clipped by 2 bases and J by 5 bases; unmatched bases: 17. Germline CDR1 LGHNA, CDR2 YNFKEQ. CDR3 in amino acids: CASSQRGTSGTHLPQETQYF. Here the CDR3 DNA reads TGTGCCAGCAGCCAACGGGGGACTAGCGGGACGCATCTACCCCAGGAGACCCAGTACTTC.

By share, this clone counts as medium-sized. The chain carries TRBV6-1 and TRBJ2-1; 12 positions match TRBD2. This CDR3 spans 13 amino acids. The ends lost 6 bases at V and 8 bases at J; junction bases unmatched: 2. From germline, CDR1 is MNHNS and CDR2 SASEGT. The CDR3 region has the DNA TGTGCCAGCAGAAGACTAGCGGGAGATGAGCAGTTCTTC. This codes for CASRRLAGDEQFF.

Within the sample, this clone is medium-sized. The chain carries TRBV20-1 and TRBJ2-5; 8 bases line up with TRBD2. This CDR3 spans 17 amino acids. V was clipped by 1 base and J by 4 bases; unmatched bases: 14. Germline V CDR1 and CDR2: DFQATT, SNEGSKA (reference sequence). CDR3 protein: CSARGTSSLRARETQYF. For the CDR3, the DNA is TGCAGTGCTAGAGGGACTAGCAGTCTACGAGCGAGAGAGACCCAGTACTTC.

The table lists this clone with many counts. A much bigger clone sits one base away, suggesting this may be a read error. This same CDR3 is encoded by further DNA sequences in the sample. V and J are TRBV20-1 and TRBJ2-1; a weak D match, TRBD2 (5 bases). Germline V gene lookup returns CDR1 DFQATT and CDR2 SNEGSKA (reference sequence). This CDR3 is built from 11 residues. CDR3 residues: CSARDGRGQFF. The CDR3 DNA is TGCAGTGCCAGAGACGGACGGGGGCAGTTCTTC.

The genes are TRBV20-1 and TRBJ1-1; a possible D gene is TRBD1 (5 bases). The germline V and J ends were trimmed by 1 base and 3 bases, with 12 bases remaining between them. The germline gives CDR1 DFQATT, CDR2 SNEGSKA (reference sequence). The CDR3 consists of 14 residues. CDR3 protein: CSARGDRGDTEAFF. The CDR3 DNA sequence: TGCAGTGCTAGAGGGGACCGTGGGGACACTGAAGCTTTCTTT.

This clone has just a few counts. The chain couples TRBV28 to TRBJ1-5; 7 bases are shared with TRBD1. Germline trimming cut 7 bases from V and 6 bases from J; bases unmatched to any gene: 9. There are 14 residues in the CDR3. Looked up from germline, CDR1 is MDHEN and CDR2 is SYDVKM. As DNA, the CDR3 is TGTGCCAGCACCTTAGCGAGGGGGCCTCAGCCCCAGCATTTT. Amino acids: CASTLARGPQPQHF.

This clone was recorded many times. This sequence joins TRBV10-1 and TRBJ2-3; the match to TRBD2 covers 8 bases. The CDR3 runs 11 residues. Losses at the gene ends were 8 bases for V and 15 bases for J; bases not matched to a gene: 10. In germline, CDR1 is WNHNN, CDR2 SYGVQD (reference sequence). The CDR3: CASLIRGGAYF. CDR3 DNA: TGCGCCAGCCTCATACGGGGGGGGGCATATTTT.

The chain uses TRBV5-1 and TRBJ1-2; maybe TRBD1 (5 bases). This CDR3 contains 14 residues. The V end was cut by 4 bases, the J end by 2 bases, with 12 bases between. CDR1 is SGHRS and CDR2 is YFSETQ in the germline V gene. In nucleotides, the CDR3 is TGCGCCAGCAGCATCGGGACTCCCAACTATGGCTACACCTTC. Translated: CASSIGTPNYGYTF.

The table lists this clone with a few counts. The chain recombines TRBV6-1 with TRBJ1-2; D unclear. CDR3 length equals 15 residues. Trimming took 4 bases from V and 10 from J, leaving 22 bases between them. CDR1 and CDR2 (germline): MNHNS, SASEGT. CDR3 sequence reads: CASSGQSGSNYFYTF. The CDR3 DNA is TGTGCCAGCAGTGGCCAGTCGGGATCTAACTATTTCTACACCTTC.

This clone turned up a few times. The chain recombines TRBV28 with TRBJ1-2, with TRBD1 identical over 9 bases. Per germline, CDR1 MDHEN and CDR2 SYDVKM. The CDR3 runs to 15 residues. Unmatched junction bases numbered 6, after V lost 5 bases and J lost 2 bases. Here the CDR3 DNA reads TGTGCCAGCAGTACGGGGGACAGGGCAAACTATGGCTACACCTTC. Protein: CASSTGDRANYGYTF.

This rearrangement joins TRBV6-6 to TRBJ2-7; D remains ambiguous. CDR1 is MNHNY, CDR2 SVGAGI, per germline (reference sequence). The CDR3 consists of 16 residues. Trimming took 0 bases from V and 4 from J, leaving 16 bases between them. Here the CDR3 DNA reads TGTGCCAGCAGTTACTCGCTTCGCGGCGGAAAATACGAGCAGTACTTC. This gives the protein CASSYSLRGGKYEQYF.

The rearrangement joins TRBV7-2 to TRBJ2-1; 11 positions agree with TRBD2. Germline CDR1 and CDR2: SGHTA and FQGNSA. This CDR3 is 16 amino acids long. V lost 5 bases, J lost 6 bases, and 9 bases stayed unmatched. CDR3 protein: CASSDPTGTSGNEQFF. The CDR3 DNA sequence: TGTGCCAGCAGCGATCCCACCGGGACTAGCGGCAATGAGCAGTTCTTC.

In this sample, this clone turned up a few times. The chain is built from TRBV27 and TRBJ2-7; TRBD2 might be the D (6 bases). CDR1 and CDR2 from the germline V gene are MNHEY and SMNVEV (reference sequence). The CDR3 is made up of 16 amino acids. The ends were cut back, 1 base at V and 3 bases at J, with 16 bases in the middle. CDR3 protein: CASSLYAGSGYYEQYF. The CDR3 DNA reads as TGTGCCAGCAGTTTATATGCGGGGAGCGGGTACTACGAGCAGTACTTC.

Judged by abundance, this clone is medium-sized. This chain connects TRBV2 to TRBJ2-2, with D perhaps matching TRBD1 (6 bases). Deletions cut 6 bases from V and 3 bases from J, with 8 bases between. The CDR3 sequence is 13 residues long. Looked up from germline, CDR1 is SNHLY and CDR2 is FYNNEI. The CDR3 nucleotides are TGTGCCAGCAGACAGGGATACACCGGGGAGCTGTTTTTT. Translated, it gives CASRQGYTGELFF.

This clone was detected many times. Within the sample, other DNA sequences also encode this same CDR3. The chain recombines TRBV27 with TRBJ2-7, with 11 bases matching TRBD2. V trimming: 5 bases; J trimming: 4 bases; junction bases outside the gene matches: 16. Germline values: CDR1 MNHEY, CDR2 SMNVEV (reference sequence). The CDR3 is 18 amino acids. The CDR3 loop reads CASSQAEGTSGAPYEQYF. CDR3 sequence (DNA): TGTGCCAGCAGTCAGGCCGAGGGGACTAGCGGAGCCCCTTACGAGCAGTACTTC.